The T cell receptor (beta chain) under discussion was sequenced for a study of blood T cell repertoires in COVID-19. Some clones are missing from TCRdb's copy, which holds only in-frame ones; the method was immunoSEQ multiplex PCR. The table has under 95,000 clones, roughly 84% seen once. This clone has just one count. The germline CDR1 and CDR2 sequences are MNHNS and SASEGT. The CDR3 totals 15 residues. V gave up 6 bases and J gave up 1 base, with 16 bases separating them. The sequencing sample was made of peripheral blood. The V and J genes are TRBV6-1 and TRBJ2-7; D is possibly TRBD2 (6 bases). This receptor was obtained from an elderly woman with acute or convalescent COVID-19. CDR3 loop: CASRSFGGRSYEQYF. CDR3 nucleotide sequence: TGTGCCAGCAGATCCTTCGGTGGGAGGTCCTACGAGCAGTACTTC.